This is a list of T cell receptor beta chains from one sample in a study of shared clonotypes between healthy human individuals. Here immunoSEQ multiplex PCR was the method, and the copy in TCRdb shows in-frame clones only, minus some. The sample has 2 million to 3 million clones; under 95% are singletons. Sequencing was done on a sample of naive CD4+ T cells from PBMCs. These receptors originate from a man between 18 and 29 years old in good health. Some clones in this sample may be carry-over from other donors' samples. Both conserved end residues are part of each CDR3. Fields, in order: D gene, V gene, J gene, clone size, CDR3 protein, CDR3 DNA. The D gene is left open where the match is weak. Rows give clone size only sometimes, using once, few, many, or a class for an expanded clone.

d_gene: NA; v_gene: TRBV4-2; j_gene: TRBJ1-1; abundance: once; CDR3aa: CASSQGIGRTEAFF; CDR3nt: TGTGCCAGCAGCCAGGGGATAGGGCGAACTGAAGCTTTCTTT
d_gene: TRBD2; v_gene: TRBV2; j_gene: TRBJ2-7; abundance: NA; CDR3aa: CASVSSGSYEQYF; CDR3nt: TGTGCCAGCGTGTCTAGCGGCTCCTACGAGCAGTACTTC
d_gene: NA; v_gene: TRBV27; j_gene: TRBJ2-7; abundance: NA; CDR3aa: CASSPTGTYSYEQYF; CDR3nt: TGTGCCAGCAGTCCAACCGGGACATACTCCTACGAGCAGTACTTC
d_gene: NA; v_gene: TRBV27; j_gene: TRBJ2-3; abundance: NA; CDR3aa: CASSPTADTQYF; CDR3nt: TGTGCCAGCAGTCCGACCGCTGATACGCAGTATTTT
d_gene: TRBD1; v_gene: TRBV28; j_gene: TRBJ1-1; abundance: NA; CDR3aa: CASRLTGVLEAFF; CDR3nt: TGTGCCAGCAGACTAACAGGGGTGTTGGAAGCTTTCTTT
d_gene: TRBD2; v_gene: TRBV4-1; j_gene: TRBJ2-7; abundance: NA; CDR3aa: CASSPSSGRFLYEQYF; CDR3nt: TGCGCCAGCAGCCCGAGTAGCGGGAGGTTTCTCTACGAGCAGTACTTC
d_gene: NA; v_gene: TRBV27; j_gene: TRBJ2-7; abundance: NA; CDR3aa: CASRQAGQHYEQYF; CDR3nt: TGTGCCAGCAGACAGGCCGGACAGCACTACGAGCAGTACTTC
d_gene: NA; v_gene: TRBV6-5; j_gene: TRBJ2-3; abundance: NA; CDR3aa: CASRPPGAEAQYF; CDR3nt: TGTGCCAGCAGACCGCCGGGGGCTGAGGCGCAGTATTTT
d_gene: TRBD2; v_gene: TRBV4-1; j_gene: TRBJ2-1; abundance: NA; CDR3aa: CASSQGSTSGPLNEQFF; CDR3nt: TGCGCCAGCAGCCAAGGGTCCACTAGCGGGCCCCTCAATGAGCAGTTCTTC
d_gene: NA; v_gene: TRBV4-2; j_gene: TRBJ2-3; abundance: NA; CDR3aa: CASSQVGGPGGYTDTQYF; CDR3nt: TGTGCCAGCAGCCAAGTGGGAGGTCCAGGGGGATACACAGATACGCAGTATTTT
d_gene: NA; v_gene: TRBV2; j_gene: TRBJ2-2; abundance: NA; CDR3aa: CASSDVGAATGELFF; CDR3nt: TGTGCCAGCAGTGATGTGGGGGCCGCCACCGGGGAGCTGTTTTTT
d_gene: NA; v_gene: TRBV5-6; j_gene: TRBJ2-7; abundance: NA; CDR3aa: CASSLAVGVKPYEQYF; CDR3nt: TGTGCCAGCAGCTTGGCCGTGGGGGTGAAGCCCTACGAGCAGTACTTC
d_gene: NA; v_gene: TRBV9; j_gene: TRBJ2-7; abundance: NA; CDR3aa: CASSVTGNSYEQYF; CDR3nt: TGTGCCAGCAGCGTAACAGGAAACTCCTACGAGCAGTACTTC
d_gene: NA; v_gene: TRBV6-6; j_gene: TRBJ2-7; abundance: NA; CDR3aa: CATLKGGSYEQYF; CDR3nt: TGTGCCACCTTAAAAGGGGGCTCCTACGAGCAGTACTTC
d_gene: NA; v_gene: TRBV5-1; j_gene: TRBJ1-3; abundance: NA; CDR3aa: CASSVRPRVERGNTIYF; CDR3nt: TGCGCCAGCAGCGTACGACCGAGGGTGGAACGTGGAAACACCATATATTTT
d_gene: NA; v_gene: TRBV2; j_gene: TRBJ2-2; abundance: NA; CDR3aa: CAGEPQGTGELFF; CDR3nt: TGTGCCGGTGAACCACAGGGTACCGGGGAGCTGTTTTTT
d_gene: TRBD1; v_gene: TRBV19; j_gene: TRBJ1-5; abundance: NA; CDR3aa: CASKQDRGHQPQHF; CDR3nt: TGTGCCAGTAAACAGGACAGGGGGCATCAGCCCCAGCATTTT
d_gene: NA; v_gene: TRBV4-1; j_gene: TRBJ1-5; abundance: NA; CDR3aa: CASSQGWDRGGGNQPQHF; CDR3nt: TGCGCCAGCAGCCAAGGTTGGGATCGGGGAGGAGGAAATCAGCCCCAGCATTTT
d_gene: TRBD1; v_gene: TRBV5-1; j_gene: TRBJ1-1; abundance: NA; CDR3aa: CASRTGGGTEAFF; CDR3nt: TGCGCCAGCAGGACAGGGGGCGGGACTGAAGCTTTCTTT
d_gene: NA; v_gene: TRBV29-1; j_gene: TRBJ2-3; abundance: NA; CDR3aa: CSVAVQGTTTDTQYF; CDR3nt: TGCAGCGTCGCCGTCCAAGGTACGACTACAGATACGCAGTATTTT
d_gene: NA; v_gene: TRBV7-3; j_gene: TRBJ1-1; abundance: NA; CDR3aa: CASSFMGRETEAFF; CDR3nt: TGTGCCAGCAGCTTTATGGGGAGGGAGACTGAAGCTTTCTTT
d_gene: TRBD2; v_gene: TRBV29-1; j_gene: TRBJ2-1; abundance: once; CDR3aa: CSVEGIAGEIRYNEQFF; CDR3nt: TGCAGCGTTGAAGGTATAGCGGGGGAGATTAGGTACAATGAGCAGTTCTTC
d_gene: TRBD1; v_gene: TRBV27; j_gene: TRBJ1-3; abundance: NA; CDR3aa: CASSFSAVDRGSGNTIYF; CDR3nt: TGTGCCAGCAGTTTTTCTGCCGTGGACAGGGGCTCTGGAAACACCATATATTTT
d_gene: NA; v_gene: TRBV7-2; j_gene: TRBJ1-1; abundance: NA; CDR3aa: CASSPGPAYTEAFF; CDR3nt: TGTGCCAGCAGCCCAGGACCCGCTTACACTGAAGCTTTCTTT
d_gene: NA; v_gene: TRBV5-4; j_gene: TRBJ1-1; abundance: NA; CDR3aa: CASSLKAPPNTEAFF; CDR3nt: TGTGCCAGCAGCTTGAAGGCTCCGCCGAACACTGAAGCTTTCTTT
d_gene: NA; v_gene: TRBV6-1; j_gene: TRBJ2-3; abundance: once; CDR3aa: CASSELAGFSTDTQYF; CDR3nt: TGTGCCAGCAGTGAACTGGCAGGATTTAGCACAGATACGCAGTATTTT
d_gene: NA; v_gene: TRBV11-2; j_gene: TRBJ1-5; abundance: NA; CDR3aa: CASSQDGVQRPQHF; CDR3nt: TGTGCCAGCAGCCAAGACGGGGTTCAAAGGCCCCAGCATTTT
d_gene: NA; v_gene: TRBV28; j_gene: TRBJ2-7; abundance: NA; CDR3aa: CASTLNTEQYF; CDR3nt: TGTGCCAGCACCCTTAACACCGAGCAGTACTTC
d_gene: NA; v_gene: TRBV6-6; j_gene: TRBJ2-7; abundance: NA; CDR3aa: CASSKTGYEQYF; CDR3nt: TGTGCCAGCAGCAAGACAGGATACGAGCAGTACTTC
d_gene: TRBD1; v_gene: TRBV5-1; j_gene: TRBJ1-2; abundance: NA; CDR3aa: CASSYSPGQGARGVGYTF; CDR3nt: TGCGCCAGCAGCTATTCCCCAGGACAGGGGGCGCGAGGAGTTGGCTACACCTTC
d_gene: TRBD2; v_gene: TRBV13; j_gene: TRBJ2-1; abundance: NA; CDR3aa: CASSYPGLAGLDEQFF; CDR3nt: TGTGCCAGCAGCTACCCCGGACTAGCGGGATTGGATGAGCAGTTCTTC
d_gene: NA; v_gene: TRBV6-5; j_gene: TRBJ2-1; abundance: once; CDR3aa: CASSYSWGGPYNEQFF; CDR3nt: TGTGCCAGCAGTTACTCCTGGGGGGGCCCCTACAATGAGCAGTTCTTC
d_gene: TRBD1; v_gene: TRBV7-2; j_gene: TRBJ1-1; abundance: NA; CDR3aa: CASSGRQGPTEAFF; CDR3nt: TGTGCCAGCAGCGGGCGACAGGGTCCCACTGAAGCTTTCTTT
d_gene: NA; v_gene: TRBV6-5; j_gene: TRBJ1-4; abundance: NA; CDR3aa: CASSSGAPGEKLFF; CDR3nt: TGTGCCAGCAGTTCGGGGGCGCCGGGTGAAAAACTGTTTTTT
d_gene: NA; v_gene: TRBV6-5; j_gene: TRBJ2-3; abundance: once; CDR3aa: CASAWKDTQYF; CDR3nt: TGTGCCAGCGCCTGGAAAGATACGCAGTATTTT
d_gene: TRBD1; v_gene: TRBV28; j_gene: TRBJ1-2; abundance: NA; CDR3aa: CASRGTGAAYGYTF; CDR3nt: TGTGCCAGCAGGGGGACAGGGGCAGCCTATGGCTACACCTTC
d_gene: TRBD2; v_gene: TRBV6-5; j_gene: TRBJ2-7; abundance: NA; CDR3aa: CASSYSKLAGTYEQYF; CDR3nt: TGTGCCAGCAGTTACTCGAAACTAGCGGGGACGTACGAGCAGTACTTC
d_gene: NA; v_gene: TRBV5-1; j_gene: TRBJ1-2; abundance: NA; CDR3aa: CASSLAGARENGYTF; CDR3nt: TGCGCCAGCAGCTTGGCGGGGGCCCGAGAGAATGGCTACACCTTC
d_gene: NA; v_gene: TRBV4-3; j_gene: TRBJ1-1; abundance: NA; CDR3aa: CASSQVVIMNTEAFF; CDR3nt: TGCGCCAGCAGCCAGGTGGTCATCATGAACACTGAAGCTTTCTTT
d_gene: TRBD1; v_gene: TRBV25-1; j_gene: TRBJ2-5; abundance: NA; CDR3aa: CASSPRTGRRGETQYF; CDR3nt: TGTGCCAGCAGTCCGAGGACAGGGAGGCGGGGAGAGACCCAGTACTTC
d_gene: NA; v_gene: TRBV4-2; j_gene: TRBJ2-7; abundance: NA; CDR3aa: CASSQDGGAYEQYF; CDR3nt: TGTGCCAGCAGCCAAGATGGCGGAGCCTACGAGCAGTACTTC
d_gene: TRBD2; v_gene: TRBV18; j_gene: TRBJ2-1; abundance: NA; CDR3aa: CASSRTSGRDYNEQFF; CDR3nt: TGTGCCAGCTCTCGGACTAGCGGGAGGGACTACAATGAGCAGTTCTTC
d_gene: NA; v_gene: TRBV27; j_gene: TRBJ2-1; abundance: NA; CDR3aa: CASSLRRRADEQFF; CDR3nt: TGTGCCAGCAGTCTCCGCCGCAGGGCCGATGAGCAGTTCTTC
d_gene: NA; v_gene: TRBV2; j_gene: TRBJ1-2; abundance: NA; CDR3aa: CASRTGFANYGYTF; CDR3nt: TGTGCCAGCAGGACAGGATTTGCTAACTATGGCTACACCTTC
d_gene: NA; v_gene: TRBV6-5; j_gene: TRBJ2-3; abundance: NA; CDR3aa: CASSYRGLGRDTQYF; CDR3nt: TGTGCCAGCAGTTATCGGGGGCTCGGGAGAGATACGCAGTATTTT
d_gene: NA; v_gene: TRBV5-1; j_gene: TRBJ2-7; abundance: NA; CDR3aa: CASSPGIDEQYF; CDR3nt: TGCGCCAGCAGCCCGGGGATAGACGAGCAGTACTTC
d_gene: NA; v_gene: TRBV10-1; j_gene: TRBJ1-2; abundance: once; CDR3aa: CARRQYYGYTF; CDR3nt: TGCGCCAGACGACAGTACTATGGCTACACCTTC
d_gene: NA; v_gene: TRBV5-1; j_gene: TRBJ2-7; abundance: NA; CDR3aa: CASSLRGDTSSYEQYF; CDR3nt: TGCGCCAGCAGCTTGAGGGGGGACACGAGCTCCTACGAGCAGTACTTC
d_gene: NA; v_gene: TRBV7-2; j_gene: TRBJ1-3; abundance: NA; CDR3aa: CASSLDRFRPGNTIYF; CDR3nt: TGTGCCAGCAGCTTAGATCGGTTCAGGCCTGGAAACACCATATATTTT
d_gene: NA; v_gene: TRBV30; j_gene: TRBJ2-1; abundance: NA; CDR3aa: CAWSDGFYNEQFF; CDR3nt: TGTGCCTGGAGTGACGGGTTCTACAATGAGCAGTTCTTC
d_gene: TRBD1; v_gene: TRBV18; j_gene: TRBJ1-1; abundance: NA; CDR3aa: CASSPRAGGTEAFF; CDR3nt: TGTGCCAGCTCGCCACGTGCAGGGGGCACTGAAGCTTTCTTT
d_gene: NA; v_gene: TRBV28; j_gene: TRBJ2-2; abundance: once; CDR3aa: CASSLTTNTGELFF; CDR3nt: TGTGCCAGCAGCCTAACTACAAACACCGGGGAGCTGTTTTTT
d_gene: NA; v_gene: TRBV4-3; j_gene: TRBJ1-3; abundance: NA; CDR3aa: CASSQGARQGLSGNTIYF; CDR3nt: TGCGCCAGCAGCCAAGGGGCAAGGCAGGGGCTGAGTGGAAACACCATATATTTT
d_gene: TRBD2; v_gene: TRBV7-2; j_gene: TRBJ2-5; abundance: NA; CDR3aa: CASSLGGGQETQYF; CDR3nt: TGTGCCAGCAGCTTAGGGGGGGGCCAAGAGACCCAGTACTTC
d_gene: TRBD1; v_gene: TRBV28; j_gene: TRBJ1-2; abundance: NA; CDR3aa: CASSADGTGGRDTF; CDR3nt: TGTGCCAGCAGTGCTGACGGGACAGGGGGCCGGGACACCTTC
d_gene: TRBD1; v_gene: TRBV5-5; j_gene: TRBJ2-4; abundance: NA; CDR3aa: CASSVTGGAGNIQYF; CDR3nt: TGTGCCAGCAGCGTCACAGGGGGCGCCGGGAACATTCAGTACTTC
d_gene: NA; v_gene: TRBV5-6; j_gene: TRBJ1-1; abundance: NA; CDR3aa: CASSLLRVVLNTEAFF; CDR3nt: TGTGCCAGCAGCCTTCTCAGGGTGGTTCTGAACACTGAAGCTTTCTTT
d_gene: NA; v_gene: TRBV5-4; j_gene: TRBJ2-3; abundance: NA; CDR3aa: CASTSAKHGTDTQYF; CDR3nt: TGTGCCAGCACCTCGGCCAAGCATGGAACAGATACGCAGTATTTT
d_gene: NA; v_gene: TRBV6-1; j_gene: TRBJ2-1; abundance: NA; CDR3aa: CASSAGPSNEQFF; CDR3nt: TGTGCCAGCAGTGCGGGACCATCCAATGAGCAGTTCTTC
d_gene: TRBD1; v_gene: TRBV7-9; j_gene: TRBJ2-7; abundance: few; CDR3aa: CASRGQGSYEQYF; CDR3nt: TGTGCCAGCAGAGGACAGGGCTCCTACGAGCAGTACTTC